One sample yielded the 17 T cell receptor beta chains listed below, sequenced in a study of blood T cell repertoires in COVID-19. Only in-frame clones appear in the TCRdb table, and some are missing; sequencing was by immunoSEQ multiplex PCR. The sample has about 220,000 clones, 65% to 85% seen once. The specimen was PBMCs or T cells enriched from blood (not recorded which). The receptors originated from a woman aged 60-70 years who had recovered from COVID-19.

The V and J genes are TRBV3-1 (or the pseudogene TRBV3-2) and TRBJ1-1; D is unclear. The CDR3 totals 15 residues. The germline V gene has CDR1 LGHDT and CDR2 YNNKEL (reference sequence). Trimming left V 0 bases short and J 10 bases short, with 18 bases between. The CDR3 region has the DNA TGTGCCAGCAGCCAAGATAGGATAGAGGGAATCGCAGCTTTCTTT. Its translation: CASSQDRIEGIAAFF.

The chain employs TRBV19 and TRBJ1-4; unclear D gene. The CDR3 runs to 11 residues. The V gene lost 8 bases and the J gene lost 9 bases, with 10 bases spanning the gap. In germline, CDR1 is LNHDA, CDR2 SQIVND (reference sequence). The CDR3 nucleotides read TGTGCCAGTTCTCGCTACCAAAAACTGTTTTTT. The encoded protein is CASSRYQKLFF. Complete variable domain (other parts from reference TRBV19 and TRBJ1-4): DGGITQSPKYLFRKEGQNVTLSCEQNLNHDAMYWYRQDPGQGLRLIYYSQIVNDFQKGDIAEGYSVSREKKESFPLTVTSAQKNPTAFYLCASSRYQKLFFGSGTQLSVL.

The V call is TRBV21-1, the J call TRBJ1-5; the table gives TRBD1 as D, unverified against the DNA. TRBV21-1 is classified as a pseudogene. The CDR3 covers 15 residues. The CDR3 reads CASSKGRVNNQPQHF. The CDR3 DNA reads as TGTGCCAGCAGCAAAGGCAGGGTAAACAATCAGCCCCAGCATTTT.

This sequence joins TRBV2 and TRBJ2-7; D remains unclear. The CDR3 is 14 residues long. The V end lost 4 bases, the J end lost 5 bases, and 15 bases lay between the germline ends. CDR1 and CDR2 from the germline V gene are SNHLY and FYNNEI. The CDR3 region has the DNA TGTGCCAGCAGTGCACGGGTTCGGAACGACGAGCAGTACTTC. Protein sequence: CASSARVRNDEQYF.

The CDR3 DNA reads as TGTGCCAGTAGTCTCGGGGCGGGACTTGCCAAAAACATTCAGTACTTC. It translates to CASSLGAGLAKNIQYF. This sequence joins TRBV19 and TRBJ2-4, with D tentatively TRBD2 (6 bases). V gave up 5 bases and J gave up 1 base, with 15 bases separating them. Germline V gives CDR1 LNHDA, CDR2 SQIVND (reference sequence). This CDR3 region has 16 residues.

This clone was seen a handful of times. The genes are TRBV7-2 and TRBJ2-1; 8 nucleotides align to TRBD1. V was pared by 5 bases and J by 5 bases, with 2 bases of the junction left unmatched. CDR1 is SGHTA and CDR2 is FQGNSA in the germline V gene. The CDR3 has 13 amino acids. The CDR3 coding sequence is TGTGCCAGCAGCAAGGACAGGGACAATGAGCAGTTCTTC. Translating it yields CASSKDRDNEQFF.

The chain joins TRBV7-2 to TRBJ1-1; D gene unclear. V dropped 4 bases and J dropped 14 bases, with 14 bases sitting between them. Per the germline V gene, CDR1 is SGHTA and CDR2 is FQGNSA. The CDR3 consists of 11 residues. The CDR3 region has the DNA TGTGCCAGCAGCTATACTAAGCCCCCATTCTTT. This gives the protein CASSYTKPPFF.

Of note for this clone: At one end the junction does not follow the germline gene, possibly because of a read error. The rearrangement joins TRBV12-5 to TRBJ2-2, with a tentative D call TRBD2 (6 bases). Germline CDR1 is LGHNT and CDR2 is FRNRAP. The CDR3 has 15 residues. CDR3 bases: TGTGCTAGTGGTTTGGTACGGGGGAACGCCGGGGAGCTGTTTTTT. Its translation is CASGLVRGNAGELFF. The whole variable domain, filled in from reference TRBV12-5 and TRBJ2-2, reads DARVTQTPRHKVTEMGQEVTMRCQPILGHNTVFWYRQTMMQGLELLAYFRNRAPLDDSGMPKDRFSAEMPDATLATLKIQPSEPRDSAVYFCASGLVRGNAGELFFGEGSRLTVL.

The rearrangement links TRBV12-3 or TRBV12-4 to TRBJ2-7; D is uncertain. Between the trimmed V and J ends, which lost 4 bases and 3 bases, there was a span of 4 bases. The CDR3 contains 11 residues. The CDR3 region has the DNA TGTGCCAGCAGTTACTACTACGAGCAGTACTTC. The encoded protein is CASSYYYEQYF.

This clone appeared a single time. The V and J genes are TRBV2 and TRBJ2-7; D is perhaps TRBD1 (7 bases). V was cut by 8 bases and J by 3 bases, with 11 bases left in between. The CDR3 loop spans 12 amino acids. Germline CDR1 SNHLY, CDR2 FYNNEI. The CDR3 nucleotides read TGTGCCAGCCGACAGGGAGGCTACGAGCAGTACTTC. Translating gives CASRQGGYEQYF. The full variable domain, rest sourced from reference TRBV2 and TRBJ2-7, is EPEVTQTPSHQVTQMGQEVILRCVPISNHLYFYWYRQILGQKVEFLVSFYNNEISEKSEIFDDQFSVERPDGSNFTLKIRSTKLEDSAMYFCASRQGGYEQYFGPGTRLTVT.

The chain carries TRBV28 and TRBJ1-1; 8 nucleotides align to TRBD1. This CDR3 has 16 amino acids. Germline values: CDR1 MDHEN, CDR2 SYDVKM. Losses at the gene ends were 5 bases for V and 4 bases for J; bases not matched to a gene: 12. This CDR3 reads CASSTRTGTVATEAFF. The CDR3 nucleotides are TGTGCCAGCAGTACACGGACAGGGACGGTGGCCACTGAAGCTTTCTTT.

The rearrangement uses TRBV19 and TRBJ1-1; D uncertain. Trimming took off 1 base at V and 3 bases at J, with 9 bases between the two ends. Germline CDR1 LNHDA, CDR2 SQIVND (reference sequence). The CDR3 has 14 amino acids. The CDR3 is CASSIGRTDTEAFF. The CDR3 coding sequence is TGTGCCAGTAGTATAGGCCGTACGGACACTGAAGCTTTCTTT.

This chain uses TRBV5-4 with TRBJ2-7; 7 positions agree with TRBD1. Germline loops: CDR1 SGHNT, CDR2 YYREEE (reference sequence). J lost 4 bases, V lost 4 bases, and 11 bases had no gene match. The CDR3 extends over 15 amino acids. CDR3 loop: CASSPPGGGFYEQYF. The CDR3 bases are TGTGCCAGCAGCCCCCCAGGGGGTGGCTTTTACGAGCAGTACTTC.

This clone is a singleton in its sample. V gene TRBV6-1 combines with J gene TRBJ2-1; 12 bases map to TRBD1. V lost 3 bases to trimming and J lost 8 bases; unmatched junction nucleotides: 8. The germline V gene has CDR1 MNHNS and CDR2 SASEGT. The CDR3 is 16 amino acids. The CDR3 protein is CASSDPGTGGGDEQFF. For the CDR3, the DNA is TGTGCCAGCAGTGACCCCGGGACAGGGGGCGGAGATGAGCAGTTCTTC.

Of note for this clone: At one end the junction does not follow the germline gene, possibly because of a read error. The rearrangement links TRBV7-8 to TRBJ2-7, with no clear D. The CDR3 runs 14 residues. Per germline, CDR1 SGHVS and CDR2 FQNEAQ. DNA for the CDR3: TGTGCCAGCAGGTTAGCCCCTCTTTCCTACGAGCAGTACTTC. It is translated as CASRLAPLSYEQYF. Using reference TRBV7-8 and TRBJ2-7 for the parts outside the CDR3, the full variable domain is GAGVSQSPRYKVAKRGQDVALRCDPISGHVSLFWYQQALGQGPEFLTYFQNEAQLDKSGLPSDRFFAERPEGSVSTLKIQRTQQEDSAVYLCASRLAPLSYEQYFGPGTRLTVT.

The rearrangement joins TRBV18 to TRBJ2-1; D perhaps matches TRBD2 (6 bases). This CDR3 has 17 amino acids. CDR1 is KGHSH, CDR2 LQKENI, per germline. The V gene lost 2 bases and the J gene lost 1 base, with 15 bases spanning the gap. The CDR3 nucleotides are TGTGCCAGCTCACCAGACCTTGGGGGAGGATCCTACAATGAGCAGTTCTTC. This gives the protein CASSPDLGGGSYNEQFF.

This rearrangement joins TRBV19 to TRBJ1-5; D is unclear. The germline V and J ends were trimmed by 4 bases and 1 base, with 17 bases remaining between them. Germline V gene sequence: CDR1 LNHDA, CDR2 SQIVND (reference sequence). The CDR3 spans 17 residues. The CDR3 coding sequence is TGTGCCAGTAGTACTCGCGTGGGAGACGAGAGCAATCAGCCCCAGCATTTT. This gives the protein CASSTRVGDESNQPQHF.